This T cell receptor beta chain was sequenced in a study of blood T cell repertoires in COVID-19. This clone showed up just once. Per germline, CDR1 SGHTA and CDR2 FQGNSA. The CDR3 spans 12 residues. V was cut by 5 bases and J by 2 bases, with 5 bases left in between. Sequenced by immunoSEQ multiplex PCR; TCRdb stores in-frame clones only, minus some. This sample has 150,000 or so clones, with 80% to 85% found just once. This chain joins TRBV7-2 and TRBJ2-3; D is ambiguous. This TCR derives from a man aged 70-80 years who had been exposed to COVID-19. Sequences were obtained from PBMCs or T cells enriched from blood (not recorded which). DNA of the CDR3: TGTGCCAGCAGCCCGTACACAGATACGCAGTATTTT. Translated, it gives CASSPYTDTQYF.